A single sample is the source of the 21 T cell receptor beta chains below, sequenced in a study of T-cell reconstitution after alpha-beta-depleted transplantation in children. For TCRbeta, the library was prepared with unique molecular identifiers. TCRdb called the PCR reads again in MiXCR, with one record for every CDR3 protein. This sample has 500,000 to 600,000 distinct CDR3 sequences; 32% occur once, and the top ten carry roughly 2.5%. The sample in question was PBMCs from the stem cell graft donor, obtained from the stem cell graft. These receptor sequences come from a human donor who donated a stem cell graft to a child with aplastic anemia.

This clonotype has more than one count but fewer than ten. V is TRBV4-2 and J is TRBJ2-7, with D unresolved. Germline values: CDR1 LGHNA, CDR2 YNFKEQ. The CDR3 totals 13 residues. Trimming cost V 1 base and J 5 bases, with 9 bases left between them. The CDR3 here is CASSQAIQHEQYF. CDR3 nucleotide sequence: TGTGCCAGCAGCCAAGCTATTCAACACGAGCAGTACTTC.

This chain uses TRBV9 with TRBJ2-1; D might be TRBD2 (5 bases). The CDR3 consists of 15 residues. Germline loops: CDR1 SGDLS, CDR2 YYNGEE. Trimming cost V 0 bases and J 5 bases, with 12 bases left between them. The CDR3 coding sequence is TGTGCCAGCAGCGTAGGAGGGAGCATCAACAATGAGCAGTTCTTC. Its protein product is CASSVGGSINNEQFF. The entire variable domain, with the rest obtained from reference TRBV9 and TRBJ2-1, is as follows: DSGVTQTPKHLITATGQRVTLRCSPRSGDLSVYWYQQSLDQGLQFLIQYYNGEERAKGNILERFSAQQFPDLHSELNLSSLELGDSALYFCASSVGGSINNEQFFGPGTRLTVL.

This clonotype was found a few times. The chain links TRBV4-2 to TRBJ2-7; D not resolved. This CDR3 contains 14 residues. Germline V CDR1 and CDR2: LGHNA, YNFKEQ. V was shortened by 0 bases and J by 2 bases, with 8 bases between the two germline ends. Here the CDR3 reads CASSQEAGPYEQYF. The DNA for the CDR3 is TGTGCCAGCAGCCAAGAGGCCGGTCCCTACGAGCAGTACTTC.

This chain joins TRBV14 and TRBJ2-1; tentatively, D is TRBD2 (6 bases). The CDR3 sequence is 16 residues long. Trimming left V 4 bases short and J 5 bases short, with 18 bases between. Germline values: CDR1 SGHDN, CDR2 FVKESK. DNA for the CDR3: TGTGCCAGCAGCCGACCGGGACTTTCCTGGGACAATGAGCAGTTCTTC. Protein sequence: CASSRPGLSWDNEQFF. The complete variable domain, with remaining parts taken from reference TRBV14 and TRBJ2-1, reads EAGVTQFPSHSVIEKGQTVTLRCDPISGHDNLYWYRRVMGKEIKFLLHFVKESKQDESGMPNNRFLAERTGGTYSTLKVQPAELEDSGVYFCASSRPGLSWDNEQFFGPGTRLTVL.

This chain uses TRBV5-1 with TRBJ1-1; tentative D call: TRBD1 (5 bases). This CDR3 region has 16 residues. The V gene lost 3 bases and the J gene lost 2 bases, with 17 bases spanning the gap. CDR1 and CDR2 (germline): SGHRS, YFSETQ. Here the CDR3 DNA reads TGCGCCAGCAGCTCGGGGCAGGGACTAATTAACACTGAAGCTTTCTTT. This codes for CASSSGQGLINTEAFF.

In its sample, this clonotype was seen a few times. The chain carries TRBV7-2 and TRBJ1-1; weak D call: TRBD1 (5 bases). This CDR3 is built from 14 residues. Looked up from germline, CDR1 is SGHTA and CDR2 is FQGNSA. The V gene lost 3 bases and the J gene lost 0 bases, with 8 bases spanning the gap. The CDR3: CASSFPGMNTEAFF. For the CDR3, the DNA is TGTGCCAGCAGCTTTCCAGGGATGAACACTGAAGCTTTCTTT.

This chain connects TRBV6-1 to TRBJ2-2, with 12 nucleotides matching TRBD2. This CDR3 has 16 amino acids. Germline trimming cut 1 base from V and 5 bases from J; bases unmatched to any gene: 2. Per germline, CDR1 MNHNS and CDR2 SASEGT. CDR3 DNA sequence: TGTGCCAGCAGTGAAGATGGACTAGCGGGAACCGGGGAGCTGTTTTTT. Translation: CASSEDGLAGTGELFF.

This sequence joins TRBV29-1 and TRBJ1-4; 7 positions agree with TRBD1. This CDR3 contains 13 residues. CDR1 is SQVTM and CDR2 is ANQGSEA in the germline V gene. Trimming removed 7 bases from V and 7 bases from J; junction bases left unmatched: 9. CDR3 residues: CSGQGGFGEKLFF. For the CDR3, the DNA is TGCAGCGGCCAGGGGGGGTTCGGTGAAAAACTGTTTTTT.

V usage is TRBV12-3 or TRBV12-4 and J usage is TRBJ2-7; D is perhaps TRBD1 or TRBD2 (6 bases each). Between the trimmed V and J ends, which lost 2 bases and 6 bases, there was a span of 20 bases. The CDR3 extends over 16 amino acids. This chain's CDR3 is CASSLRGDPISIEQYF. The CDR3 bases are TGTGCCAGCAGTTTAAGGGGGGACCCGATTTCCATCGAGCAGTACTTC.

CDR3 DNA sequence: TGCAGCGTTGAAGGACGGGGGGACTTGGCTAACTATGGCTACACCTTC. Its protein product is CSVEGRGDLANYGYTF. V usage is TRBV29-1 and J usage is TRBJ1-2; weak D call: TRBD1 (5 bases). The germline CDR1 and CDR2 sequences are SQVTM and ANQGSEA. The CDR3 spans 16 residues. Trimming removed 1 base from V and 0 bases from J, with 15 bases in between.

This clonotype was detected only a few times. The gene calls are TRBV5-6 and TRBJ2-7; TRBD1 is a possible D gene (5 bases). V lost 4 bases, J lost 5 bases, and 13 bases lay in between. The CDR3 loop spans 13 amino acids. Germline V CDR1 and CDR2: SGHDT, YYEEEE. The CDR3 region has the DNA TGTGCCAGCAGCCGTCCCCCCAGGGACGAGCAGTACGTC. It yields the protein CASSRPPRDEQYV.

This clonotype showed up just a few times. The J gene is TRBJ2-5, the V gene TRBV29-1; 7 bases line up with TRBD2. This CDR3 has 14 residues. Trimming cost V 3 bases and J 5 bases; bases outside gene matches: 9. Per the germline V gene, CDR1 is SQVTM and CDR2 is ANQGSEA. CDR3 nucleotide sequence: TGCAGCGTTGATGAGCGGACTAGTGCTGAGACCCAGTACTTC. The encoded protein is CSVDERTSAETQYF.

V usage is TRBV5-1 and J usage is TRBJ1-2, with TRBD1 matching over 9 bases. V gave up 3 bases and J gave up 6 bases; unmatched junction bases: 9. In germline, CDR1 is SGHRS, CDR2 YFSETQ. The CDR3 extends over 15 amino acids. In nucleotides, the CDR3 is TGCGCCAGCAGCTCTCAGACAGGGGGATCGAATGGCTACACCTTC. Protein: CASSSQTGGSNGYTF.

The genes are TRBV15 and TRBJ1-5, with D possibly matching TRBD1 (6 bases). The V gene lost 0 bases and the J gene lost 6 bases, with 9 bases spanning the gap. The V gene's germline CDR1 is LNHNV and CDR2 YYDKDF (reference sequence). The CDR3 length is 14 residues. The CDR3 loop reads CATSRDRGAQPQHF. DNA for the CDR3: TGTGCCACCAGCAGAGATCGGGGGGCTCAGCCCCAGCATTTT.

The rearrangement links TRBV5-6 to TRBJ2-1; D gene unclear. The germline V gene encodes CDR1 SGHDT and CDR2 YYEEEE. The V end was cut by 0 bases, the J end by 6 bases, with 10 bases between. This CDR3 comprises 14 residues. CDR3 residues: CASSLDPIRNEQFF. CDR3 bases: TGTGCCAGCAGCTTGGATCCGATTCGCAATGAGCAGTTCTTC.

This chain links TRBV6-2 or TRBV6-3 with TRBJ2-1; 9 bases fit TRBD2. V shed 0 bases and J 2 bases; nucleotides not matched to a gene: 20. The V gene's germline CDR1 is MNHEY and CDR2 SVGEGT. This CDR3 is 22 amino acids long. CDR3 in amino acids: CASSYSGHPREGRKKTYNEQFF. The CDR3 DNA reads TGTGCCAGCAGTTACTCTGGTCATCCGCGGGAGGGCCGTAAGAAGACCTACAATGAGCAGTTCTTC.

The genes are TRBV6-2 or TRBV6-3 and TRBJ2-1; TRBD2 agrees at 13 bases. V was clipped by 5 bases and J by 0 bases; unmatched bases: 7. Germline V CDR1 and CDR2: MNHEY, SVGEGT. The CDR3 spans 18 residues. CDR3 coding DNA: TGTGCCAGCAGTCAAGGACTAGCGGGGGCCACCTCCTACAATGAGCAGTTCTTC. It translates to CASSQGLAGATSYNEQFF.

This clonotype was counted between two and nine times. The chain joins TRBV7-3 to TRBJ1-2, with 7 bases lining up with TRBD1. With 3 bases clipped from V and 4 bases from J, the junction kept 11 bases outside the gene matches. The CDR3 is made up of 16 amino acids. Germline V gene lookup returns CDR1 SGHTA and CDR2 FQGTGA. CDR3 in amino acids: CASSFMMTGTGYGYTF. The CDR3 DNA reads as TGTGCCAGCAGCTTTATGATGACAGGGACGGGCTATGGCTACACCTTC.

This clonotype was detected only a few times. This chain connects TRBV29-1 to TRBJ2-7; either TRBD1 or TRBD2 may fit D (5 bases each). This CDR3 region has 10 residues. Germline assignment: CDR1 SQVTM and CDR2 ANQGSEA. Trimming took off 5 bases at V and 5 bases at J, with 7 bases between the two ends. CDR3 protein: CSVRDHEQYF. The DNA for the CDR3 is TGCAGCGTTCGGGACCACGAGCAGTACTTC.

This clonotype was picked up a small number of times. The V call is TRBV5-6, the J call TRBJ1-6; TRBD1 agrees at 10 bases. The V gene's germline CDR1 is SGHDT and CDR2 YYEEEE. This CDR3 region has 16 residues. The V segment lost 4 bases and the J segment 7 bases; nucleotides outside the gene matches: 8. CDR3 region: CASSVEPGQGNSPLHF. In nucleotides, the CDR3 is TGTGCCAGCAGCGTCGAACCGGGACAGGGGAATTCACCCCTCCACTTT.

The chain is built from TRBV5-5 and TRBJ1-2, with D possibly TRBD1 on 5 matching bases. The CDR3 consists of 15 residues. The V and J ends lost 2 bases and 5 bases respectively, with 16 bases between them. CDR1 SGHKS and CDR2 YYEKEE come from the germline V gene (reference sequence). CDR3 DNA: TGTGCCAGCAGCTTCGATGTGGGGGGATATTATGGCTACACCTTC. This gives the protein CASSFDVGGYYGYTF.